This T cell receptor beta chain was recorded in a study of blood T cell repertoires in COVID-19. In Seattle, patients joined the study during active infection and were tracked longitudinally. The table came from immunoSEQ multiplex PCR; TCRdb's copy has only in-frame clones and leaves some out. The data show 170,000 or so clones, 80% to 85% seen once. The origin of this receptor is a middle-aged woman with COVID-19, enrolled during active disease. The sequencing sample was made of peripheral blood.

The CDR3 DNA reads as TGTGCCAGCAGTTTCCTCTTTACCTACGAGCAGTACTTC. It encodes CASSFLFTYEQYF. The gene calls are TRBV28 and TRBJ2-7; D is unclear. The CDR3 is made up of 13 amino acids. Looked up from germline, CDR1 is MDHEN and CDR2 is SYDVKM. V was cut by 3 bases and J by 2 bases, with 8 bases left in between.